This T cell receptor beta chain was captured in a study of human T cells and chemical hapten exposure (dated by TCRdb to 2020 to 2022). For the wider study: For sensitization, 2% DPC in acetone was applied to a 2 cm by 2 cm area of upper inner arm skin. Throughout the study period of roughly 24 weeks, patients also received therapeutic DPC doses to the scalp every week. Patch testing was performed on the upper back with Finn chambers containing 0.01% DPC, and the patch tests were scored after 6 days according to International Contact Dermatitis Research Group standards. Most of the patients in the cohort were female, and the cohort covered alopecia areata with under or over 50% scalp involvement, alopecia totalis and alopecia universalis. Libraries were pooled for sequencing, and variation in per-sample TCR yields was attributed mainly to small differences in library volumes within the pool. The study tracked peripheral blood TCR repertoire changes in vivo during primary and secondary sensitization to the hapten diphenylcyclopropenone (DPC) in alopecia patients. Blood samples were taken from patients before sensitization (week 0) and then at 2, 6 and about 24 weeks after DPC sensitization. Blood for TCR sequencing was provided by twenty-nine alopecia patients at one to four time points (pre-sensitization, 2, 6 and 24 weeks). Beyond this particular receptor, the publication reports: Patch test score correlated positively with the number of PT1 expanded TCRs, reaching significance at thresholds 8, 16 and 32 but not at 4. DPC sensitization did not change how many TCRs were above 1 in 1000 frequency, and no evidence was found of alterations in global repertoire structure. Alopecia, a presumed autoimmune disease, was present in all patients, so the immune response of the patients might differ from that of healthy individuals. Compared with pre-sensitization or healthy control sets, expanded TCRs formed significantly more large CDR3 similarity clusters, which is consistent with antigen-driven responses. Repeated subsampling changed both the strength of the expansion versus patch-test correlation and the threshold at which the correlation became significant.

This clonotype was counted ten times or more. Its antigen is currently not known. Nothing much larger sits one base from this clone, and base qualities are not available. Libraries were built with RACE. Sequencing took place on a NextSeq 500. During library preparation, unique molecular identifiers were attached to individual cDNA molecules so that TCRs could be counted quantitatively and reproducibly. Each blood RNA sample was used to sequence both TCR alpha and TCR beta chains. In the original analysis: A median of around 96,000 TCRs per sample was observed, with a range of roughly 23,224 to 700,000. V, J and CDR3 annotation of the TCR reads was carried out using the Decombinator software suite. For the PS versus PT1 abundance plots, all samples were subsampled to the same number of TCRs (28,000). TCRs were defined as expanded if absent before sensitization and observed at least eight times at the 2-week time point. TCRdb reworked the public reads: Q25 trimming with fastp, MiXCR clone assembly, productive beta chains retained. CDR3 protein duplicates are merged, each entry listing the most common genes and DNA. TCRdb assigned the V and J calls; the authors' analysis was not used. This sample lists around 380,000 distinct CDR3 sequences; 4% to 5.5% were detected once. Of the sample, roughly 2.4% is held by the ten largest clones.

The sample's time point, from its label and the paper: patch test 1, 2 weeks after DPC sensitization. The treatment or condition label, read with the paper, signifies: therapeutic diphenylcyclopropenone sensitization with weekly scalp DPC. At every patch-test visit, the blood draw took place before the patch test was put on. To be eligible, patients had to be aged 18 to 70, diagnosed with alopecia and judged suitable for DPC therapy, while pregnant patients were excluded. Total RNA was extracted from unfractionated whole blood collected in Tempus Blood RNA tubes. Trimming removed 5 bases from V and 10 bases from J, leaving 27 bases between the germline ends. Reading from cysteine to phenylalanine, the CDR3 counts 16 amino acids. The sequence is cut down to CDR3 DNA, 48 bases in frame from base 1. Sequences DFQATT (CDR1) and SNEGSKA (CDR2) are obtained from the germline V gene (reference sequence).

The sample in question was whole blood, obtained in connection with sensitization to the hapten diphenylcyclopropenone (DPC). The receptor was isolated from a woman in her forties or fifties with alopecia areata. Some clones in this sample may be carry-over from other donors' samples. The chain is assembled from TRBV20-1 and TRBJ2-1; a confident D gene designation cannot be given. The CDR3 protein sequence reads: CSAPRPGDSFRQEQFF. The DNA is TGCAGTGCTCCCCGGCCCGGAGACTCATTCCGACAAGAGCAGTTCTTC.